This T cell receptor (beta chain) was recorded in a study of OX40 agonist ivuxolimab in advanced cancers. Study background: Patients receiving dose escalation had hepatocellular carcinoma, melanoma, renal cell or head and neck cancer. Aged roughly 23 to 79 with a mean of approximately 60 years, they were around 85% male.

Some clones are missing from TCRdb's copy, which holds only in-frame ones; the method was immunoSEQ multiplex PCR. This sample yields about 70,000 clones, of which 89% are seen a single time; about an eighth belongs to the top ten. Germline CDR1 and CDR2: WNHNN and SYGVQD (reference sequence). V was pared by 6 bases and J by 0 bases, with 6 bases between. The CDR3 loop spans 13 amino acids. The sequences come from CD4+ or CD8+ T cells sorted from blood, collected in a trial of the OX40 agonist ivuxolimab. This sequence originates from an adult with an advanced solid tumor such as melanoma, head and neck, liver or kidney cancer. The rearrangement joins TRBV10-1 to TRBJ1-5; D is undetermined. In DNA form, the CDR3 reads TGCGCCAGCAGACAATATAGCAATCAGCCCCAGCATTTT. Translated: CASRQYSNQPQHF.